The clone carrying this T cell receptor (beta chain) was counted a single time. Its antigen remains unidentified. This record comes from a study of cytomegalovirus exposure and HLA in healthy donors. Study-level results: The study labeled 150 to 200 TCR beta chains cytomegalovirus-associated.

Assay used: immunoSEQ multiplex PCR; TCRdb lists only in-frame clones, some missing. The sample shows some 110,000 clones, more than 70% of them seen only once. The source of this sequence is a man between 18 and 35 years old in good health and CMV-seronegative. Sequencing was carried out using PBMCs.

The DNA for the CDR3 is TGTGCCAGCAGTGCCCTAGCGGGAGGGCCGAATGAGCAGTTCTTC. Its protein product is CASSALAGGPNEQFF. The chain has TRBV25-1 and TRBJ2-1; TRBD2 agrees at 12 bases. V was pared by 4 bases and J by 7 bases, with 5 bases of the junction left unmatched. The CDR3 totals 15 residues. The V gene's germline CDR1 is MGHDK and CDR2 SYGVNS. Looking up the rest from reference TRBV25-1 and TRBJ2-1 gives the full variable domain: EADIYQTPRYLVIGTGKKITLECSQTMGHDKMYWYQQDPGMELHLIHYSYGVNSTEKGDLSSESTVSRIRTEHFPLTLESARPSHTSQYLCASSALAGGPNEQFFGPGTRLTVL.